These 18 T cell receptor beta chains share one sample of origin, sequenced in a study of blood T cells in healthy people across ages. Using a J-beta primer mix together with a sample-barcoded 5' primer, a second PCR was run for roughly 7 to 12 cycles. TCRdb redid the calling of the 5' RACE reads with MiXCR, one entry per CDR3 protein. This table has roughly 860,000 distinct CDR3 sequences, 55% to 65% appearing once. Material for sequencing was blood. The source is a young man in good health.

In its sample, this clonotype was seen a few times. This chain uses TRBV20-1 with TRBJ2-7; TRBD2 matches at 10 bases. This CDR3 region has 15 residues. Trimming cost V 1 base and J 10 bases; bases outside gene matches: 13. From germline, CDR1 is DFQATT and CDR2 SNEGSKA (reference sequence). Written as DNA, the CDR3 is TGCAGTGCTAGAGCCCGACTAGCGGGCGGTGAGACTCAGTACTTC. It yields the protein CSARARLAGGETQYF.

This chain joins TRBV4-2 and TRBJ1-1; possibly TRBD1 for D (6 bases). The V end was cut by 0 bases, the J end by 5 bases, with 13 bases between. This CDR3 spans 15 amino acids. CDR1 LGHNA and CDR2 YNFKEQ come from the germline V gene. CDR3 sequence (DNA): TGTGCCAGCAGCCAAGATGTGCAGGGGAGGACTGAAGCTTTCTTT. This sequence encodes CASSQDVQGRTEAFF.

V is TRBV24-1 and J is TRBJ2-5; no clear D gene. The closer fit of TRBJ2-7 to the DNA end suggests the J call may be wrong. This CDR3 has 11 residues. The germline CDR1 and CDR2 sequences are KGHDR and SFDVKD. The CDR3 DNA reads TGTGCCACCAGTGATAGTGGCGAGCAGTACTTC. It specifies CATSDSGEQYF.

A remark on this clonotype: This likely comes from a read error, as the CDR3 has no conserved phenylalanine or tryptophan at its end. CDR3 bases: TGTGCCAGCAGTGATAGCAGGGAATACCAAGAGACCCAGTACTTA. Its protein product is CASSDSREYQETQYL. The chain joins TRBV6-1 to TRBJ2-5; TRBD1 is a possible D gene (5 bases). From germline, CDR1 is MNHNS and CDR2 SASEGT. The V and J ends lost 3 bases and 0 bases respectively, with 11 bases between them. The CDR3 consists of 15 residues.

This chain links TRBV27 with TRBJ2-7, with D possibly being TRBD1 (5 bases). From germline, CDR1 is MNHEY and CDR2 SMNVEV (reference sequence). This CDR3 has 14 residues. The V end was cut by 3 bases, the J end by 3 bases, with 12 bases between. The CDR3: CASSFGSGNYEQYF. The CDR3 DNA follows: TGTGCCAGCAGTTTTGGATCAGGGAACTACGAGCAGTACTTC.

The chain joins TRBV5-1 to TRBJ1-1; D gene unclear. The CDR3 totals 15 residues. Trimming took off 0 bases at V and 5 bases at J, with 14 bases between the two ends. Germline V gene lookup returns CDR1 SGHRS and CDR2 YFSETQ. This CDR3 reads CASSLEIRRGTEAFF. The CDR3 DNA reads TGCGCCAGCAGCTTGGAAATTCGACGGGGAACTGAAGCTTTCTTT.

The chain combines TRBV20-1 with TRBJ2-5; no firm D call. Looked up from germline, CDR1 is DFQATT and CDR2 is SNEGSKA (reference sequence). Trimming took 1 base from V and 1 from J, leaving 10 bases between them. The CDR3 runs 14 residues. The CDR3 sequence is CSARGLQSQETQYF. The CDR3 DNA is TGCAGTGCTAGAGGCTTACAAAGCCAAGAGACCCAGTACTTC.

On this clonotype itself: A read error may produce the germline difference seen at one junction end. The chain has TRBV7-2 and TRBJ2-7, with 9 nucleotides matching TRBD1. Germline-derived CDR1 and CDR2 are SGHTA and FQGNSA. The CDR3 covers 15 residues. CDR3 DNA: TGTGTCAGCAGCTTAGGAGCGGGACAGGGCTACGAGCAGTACTTC. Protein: CVSSLGAGQGYEQYF. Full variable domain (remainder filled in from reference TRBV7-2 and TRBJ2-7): GAGVSQSPSNKVTEKGKDVELRCDPISGHTALYWYRQSLGQGLEFLIYFQGNSAPDKSGLPSDRFSAERTGGSVSTLTIQRTQQEDSAVYLCVSSLGAGQGYEQYFGPGTRLTVT.

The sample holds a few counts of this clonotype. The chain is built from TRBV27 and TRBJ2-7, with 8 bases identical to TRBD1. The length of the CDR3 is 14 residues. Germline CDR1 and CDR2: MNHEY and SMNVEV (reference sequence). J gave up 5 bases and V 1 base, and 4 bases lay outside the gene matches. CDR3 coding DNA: TGTGCCAGCAGTTTATTGGACAGGGTAGACGAGCAGTACTTC. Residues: CASSLLDRVDEQYF.

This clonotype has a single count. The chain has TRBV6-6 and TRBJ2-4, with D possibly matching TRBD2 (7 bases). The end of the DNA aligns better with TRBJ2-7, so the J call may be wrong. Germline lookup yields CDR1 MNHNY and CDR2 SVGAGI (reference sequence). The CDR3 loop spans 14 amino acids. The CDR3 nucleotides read TGTGCCAGCAGCGGTGGGGGGGCTATCTACGAGCAGTACTTC. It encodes CASSGGGAIYEQYF.

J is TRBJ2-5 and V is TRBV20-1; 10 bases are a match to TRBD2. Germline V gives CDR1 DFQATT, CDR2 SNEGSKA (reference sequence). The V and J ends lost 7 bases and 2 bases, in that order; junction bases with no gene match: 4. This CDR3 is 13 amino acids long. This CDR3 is CSGEAGGQETQYF. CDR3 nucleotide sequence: TGCAGTGGAGAAGCGGGGGGGCAAGAGACCCAGTACTTC.

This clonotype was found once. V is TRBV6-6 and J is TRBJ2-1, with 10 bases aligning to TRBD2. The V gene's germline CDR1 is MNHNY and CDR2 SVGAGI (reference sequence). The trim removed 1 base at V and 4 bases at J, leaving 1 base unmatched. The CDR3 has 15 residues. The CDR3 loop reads CASSYYSGGYNEQFF. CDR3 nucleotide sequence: TGTGCCAGCAGTTACTATAGCGGGGGGTACAATGAGCAGTTCTTC.

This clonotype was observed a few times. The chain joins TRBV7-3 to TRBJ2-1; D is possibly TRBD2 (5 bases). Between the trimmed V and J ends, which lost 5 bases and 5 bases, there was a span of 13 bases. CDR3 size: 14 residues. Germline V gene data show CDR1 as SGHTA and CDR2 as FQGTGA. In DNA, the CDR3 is TGTGCCAGCAGCCTACTTGGACTGAACAATGAGCAGTTCTTC. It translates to CASSLLGLNNEQFF. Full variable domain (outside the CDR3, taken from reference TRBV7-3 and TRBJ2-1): GAGVSQTPSNKVTEKGKYVELRCDPISGHTALYWYRQSLGQGPEFLIYFQGTGAADDSGLPNDRFFAVRPEGSVSTLKIQRTERGDSAVYLCASSLLGLNNEQFFGPGTRLTVL.

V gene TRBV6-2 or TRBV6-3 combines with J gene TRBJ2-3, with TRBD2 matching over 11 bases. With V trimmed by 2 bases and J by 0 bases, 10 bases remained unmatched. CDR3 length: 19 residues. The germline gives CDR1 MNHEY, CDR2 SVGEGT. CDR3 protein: CASSYPASGGFSSTDTQYF. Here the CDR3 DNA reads TGTGCCAGCAGTTACCCAGCTAGCGGGGGGTTCTCTAGCACAGATACGCAGTATTTT.

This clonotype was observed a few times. Here the CDR3 DNA reads TGTGCCAGCACCTCCGGACCACGGATGAACACTGAAGCTTTCTTT. Translating gives CASTSGPRMNTEAFF. J is TRBJ1-1 and V is TRBV5-6; no clear D gene. From germline, CDR1 is SGHDT and CDR2 YYEEEE. This CDR3 is 15 amino acids long. Trimming stripped 6 bases from V and 0 bases from J, with 15 bases between.

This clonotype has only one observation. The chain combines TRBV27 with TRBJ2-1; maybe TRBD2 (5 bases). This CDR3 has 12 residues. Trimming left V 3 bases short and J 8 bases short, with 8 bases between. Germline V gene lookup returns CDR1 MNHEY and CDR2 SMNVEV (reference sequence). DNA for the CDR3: TGTGCCAGCAGTTTTCGGAGGTATGAGCAGTTCTTC. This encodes CASSFRRYEQFF.

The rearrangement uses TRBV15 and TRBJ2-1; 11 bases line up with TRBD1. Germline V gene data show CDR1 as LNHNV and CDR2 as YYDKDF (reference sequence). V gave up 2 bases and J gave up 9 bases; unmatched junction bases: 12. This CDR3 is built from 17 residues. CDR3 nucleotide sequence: TGTGCCACCAGCAGAATACGTGGACAGGGGGCTTTGGTTGAGCAGTTCTTC. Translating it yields CATSRIRGQGALVEQFF.

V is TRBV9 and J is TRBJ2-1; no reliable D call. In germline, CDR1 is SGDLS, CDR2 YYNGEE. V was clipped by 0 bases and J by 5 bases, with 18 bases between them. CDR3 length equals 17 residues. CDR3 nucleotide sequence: TGTGCCAGCAGCGTAGGCCTGGGTTTGACCAGCGACAATGAGCAGTTCTTC. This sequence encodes CASSVGLGLTSDNEQFF. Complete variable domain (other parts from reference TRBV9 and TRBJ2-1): DSGVTQTPKHLITATGQRVTLRCSPRSGDLSVYWYQQSLDQGLQFLIQYYNGEERAKGNILERFSAQQFPDLHSELNLSSLELGDSALYFCASSVGLGLTSDNEQFFGPGTRLTVL.